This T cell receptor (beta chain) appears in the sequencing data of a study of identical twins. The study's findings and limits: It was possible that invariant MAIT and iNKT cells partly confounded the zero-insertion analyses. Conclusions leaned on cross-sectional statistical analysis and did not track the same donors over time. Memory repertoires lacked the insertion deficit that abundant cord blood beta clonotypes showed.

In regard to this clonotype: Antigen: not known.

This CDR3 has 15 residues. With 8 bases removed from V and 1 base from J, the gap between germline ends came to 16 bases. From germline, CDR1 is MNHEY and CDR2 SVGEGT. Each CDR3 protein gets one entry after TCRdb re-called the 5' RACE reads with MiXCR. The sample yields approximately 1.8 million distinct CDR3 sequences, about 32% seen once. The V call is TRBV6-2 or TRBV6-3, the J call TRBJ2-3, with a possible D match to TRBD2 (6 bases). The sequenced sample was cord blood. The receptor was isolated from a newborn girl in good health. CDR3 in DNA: TGTGCCAGCGGTTGGAGGGGCCGGGGCACAGATACGCAGTATTTT. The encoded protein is CASGWRGRGTDTQYF.